This T cell receptor beta chain was profiled in a study of blood T cell repertoires in COVID-19 (dated by TCRdb to 2020 to 2022). About the study as a whole: Samples covering the acute and convalescent phases of COVID-19 were provided by collaborators in the United States, Italy and Spain. The prospective study material was composed of cDNA or gDNA derived from T cells, B-cell-depleted T cells, or PBMCs. Deeply sampled blood TCRbeta repertoires from subjects exposed to, actively infected with, or recovered from COVID-19 were included in the dataset. The repertoires were made available in a free public database intended to serve as a resource for research on the immune response to SARS-CoV-2. The samples were drawn from two sources: the first 160 participants of the ongoing ImmuneRACE study, and 1,254 subjects contributed by 6 global collaborators. A de-identified subject ID, COVID-19 status, age in years and sex were almost always included in the sample metadata. HLA class I and class II types, where available, came from metadata supplied by the sample provider rather than from assay-based typing. What the study reported, not specific to this receptor: The quantity of clinical and demographic metadata differed by source and by participant and was supplied without curation.

Turning to this clone: Its recognized antigen is unknown. No much larger clonotype is one base removed from it; base qualities were not supplied.

Enrolling through a virtual design, the prospective study's participants ranged in age from roughly 18 to 90 years and lived across 20 to 30 United States geographic areas. In the prospective study, participants were assigned to cohorts based on the clinical history participants reported in a screening survey and a study questionnaire. For ImmuneRACE Cohort 3, a participant was defined as recovered based on two consecutive negative NP/OP PCR tests, clearance by a healthcare professional, or resolution of symptoms. Mobile phlebotomists in the prospective study collected whole blood, serum and a nasopharyngeal or oropharyngeal swab from every participant. Over a roughly two-month period, participants in the prospective study had the option of providing additional blood draws and questionnaires. Blood samples from the prospective study were shipped frozen or at room temperature prior to DNA extraction.

Based on the germline V gene, the CDR1 and CDR2 sequences are MNHEY and SVGAGI. Measured from the cysteine to the phenylalanine, the CDR3 is 15 residues long. Only the CDR3 DNA stays, 45 bases, in frame from base 1. V and J are truncated by 0 bases and 3 bases respectively, leaving an intervening sequence of 9 bases. TCRbeta CDR3 regions were amplified from genomic DNA by means of the immunoSEQ Assay, a bias-controlled multiplex PCR. The paper's data handling went like this. The number of nucleated cells in each sample was estimated by amplification of reference gene primers within the assay. Sequence reads were collapsed and filtered to measure the absolute abundance of every unique TCRbeta CDR3 rearrangement. For each sample, productive Simpson clonality was calculated as the square root of Simpson's diversity index across productive rearrangements. Imported from immuneACCESS, the table was reduced by TCRdb to in-frame sequences with V and J called. These copies leave out some clones; in studies compared against another copy, an unresolved V gene accounts for under half, and the cause of the remainder is not known. V and J calls and clone size are those listed in that table; D and trimming were worked out from the DNA. In this sample the table shows 160,000 or so clones, 80% to 90% of which occur a single time. Jointly, the top ten make up 12% to 15% of the sample.

Recombination connected TRBV6-5 to TRBJ1-5; the D gene assignment is ambiguous. The receptor was isolated from a man between 45 and 60 years old who had recovered from COVID-19. Sequenced material: PBMCs or T cells enriched from blood (not recorded which). The DNA sequence is TGTGCCAGCAGTTACTCTGGGAGGGTCAATCAGCCCCAGCATTTT. The translation is CASSYSGRVNQPQHF.